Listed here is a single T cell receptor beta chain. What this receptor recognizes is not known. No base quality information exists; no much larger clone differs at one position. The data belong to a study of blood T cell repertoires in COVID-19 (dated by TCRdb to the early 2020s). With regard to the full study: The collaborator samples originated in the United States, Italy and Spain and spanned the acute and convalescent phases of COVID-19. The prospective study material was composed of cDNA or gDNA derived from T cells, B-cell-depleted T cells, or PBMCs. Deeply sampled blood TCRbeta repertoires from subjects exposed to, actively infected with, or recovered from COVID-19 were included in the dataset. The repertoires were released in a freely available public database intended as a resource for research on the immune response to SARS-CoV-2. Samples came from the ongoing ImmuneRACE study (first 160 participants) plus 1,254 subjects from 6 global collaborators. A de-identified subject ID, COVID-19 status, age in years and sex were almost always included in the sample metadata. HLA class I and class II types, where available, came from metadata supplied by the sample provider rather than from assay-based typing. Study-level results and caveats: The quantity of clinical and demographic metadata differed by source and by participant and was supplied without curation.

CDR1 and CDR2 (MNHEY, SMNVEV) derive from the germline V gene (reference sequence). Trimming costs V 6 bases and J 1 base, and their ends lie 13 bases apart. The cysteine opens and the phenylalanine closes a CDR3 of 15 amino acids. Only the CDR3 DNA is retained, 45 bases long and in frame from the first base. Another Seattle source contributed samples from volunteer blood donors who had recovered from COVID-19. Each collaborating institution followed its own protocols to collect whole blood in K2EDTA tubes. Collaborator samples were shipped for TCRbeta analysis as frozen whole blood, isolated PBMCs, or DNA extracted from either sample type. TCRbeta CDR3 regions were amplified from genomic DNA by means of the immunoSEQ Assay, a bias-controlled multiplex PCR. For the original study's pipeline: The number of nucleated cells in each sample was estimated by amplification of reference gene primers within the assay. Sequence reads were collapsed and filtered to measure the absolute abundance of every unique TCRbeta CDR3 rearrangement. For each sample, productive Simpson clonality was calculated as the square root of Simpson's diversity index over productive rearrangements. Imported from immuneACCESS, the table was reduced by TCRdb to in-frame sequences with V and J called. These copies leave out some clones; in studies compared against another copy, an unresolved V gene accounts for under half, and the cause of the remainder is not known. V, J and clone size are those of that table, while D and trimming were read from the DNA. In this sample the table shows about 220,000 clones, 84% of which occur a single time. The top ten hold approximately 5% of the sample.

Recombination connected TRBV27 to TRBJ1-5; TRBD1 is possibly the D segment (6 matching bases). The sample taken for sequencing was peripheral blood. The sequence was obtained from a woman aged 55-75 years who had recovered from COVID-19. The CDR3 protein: CASREGVLSNQPQHF. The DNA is TGTGCCAGCAGAGAGGGGGTGCTGAGCAATCAGCCCCAGCATTTT.